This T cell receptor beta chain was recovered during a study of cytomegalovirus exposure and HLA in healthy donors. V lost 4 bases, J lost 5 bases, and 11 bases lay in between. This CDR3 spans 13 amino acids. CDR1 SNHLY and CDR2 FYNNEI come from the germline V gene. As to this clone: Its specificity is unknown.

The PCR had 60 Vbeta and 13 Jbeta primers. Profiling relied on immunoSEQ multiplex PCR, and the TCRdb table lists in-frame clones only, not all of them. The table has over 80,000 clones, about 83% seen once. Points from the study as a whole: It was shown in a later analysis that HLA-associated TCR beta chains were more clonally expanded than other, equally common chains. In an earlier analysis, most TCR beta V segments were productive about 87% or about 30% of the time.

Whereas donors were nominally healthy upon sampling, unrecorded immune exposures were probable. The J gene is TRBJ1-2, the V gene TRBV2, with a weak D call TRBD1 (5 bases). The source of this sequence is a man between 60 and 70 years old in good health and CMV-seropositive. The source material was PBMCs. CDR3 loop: CASSVRGLYGYTF. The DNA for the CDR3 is TGTGCCAGCAGTGTAAGGGGACTATATGGCTACACCTTC.